This TCR beta chain stems from a study of lymphopenia after photon versus proton radiotherapy. CDR1 is SGHKS, CDR2 YYEKEE, per germline (reference sequence). The CDR3 covers 18 residues. The J segment lost 3 bases and the V segment lost 4 bases, leaving 12 bases of the junction unmatched. Sequencing was performed with immunoSEQ multiplex PCR; in TCRdb, only in-frame clones are kept and a portion is missing. This sample has more than 45,000 clones, with approximately 88% found just once. General study points: Better survival with proton therapy was suggested as possible, not demonstrated. Oligoclonal CD8+ Temra expansion after nadir drove photon patients' diversity drop.

About this clone: Antigen: not known.

This clonotype originated in a man aged 55 to 70 with pancreatic cancer. The source material was peripheral blood, sampled from a patient treated with proton-based radiotherapy. The chain recombines TRBV5-5 with TRBJ2-1; 11 nucleotides line up with TRBD2. The CDR3 is CASSRLAGNSVLYNEQFF. The DNA of the CDR3 is TGTGCCAGCAGCCGACTAGCGGGAAACTCGGTACTCTACAATGAGCAGTTCTTC.